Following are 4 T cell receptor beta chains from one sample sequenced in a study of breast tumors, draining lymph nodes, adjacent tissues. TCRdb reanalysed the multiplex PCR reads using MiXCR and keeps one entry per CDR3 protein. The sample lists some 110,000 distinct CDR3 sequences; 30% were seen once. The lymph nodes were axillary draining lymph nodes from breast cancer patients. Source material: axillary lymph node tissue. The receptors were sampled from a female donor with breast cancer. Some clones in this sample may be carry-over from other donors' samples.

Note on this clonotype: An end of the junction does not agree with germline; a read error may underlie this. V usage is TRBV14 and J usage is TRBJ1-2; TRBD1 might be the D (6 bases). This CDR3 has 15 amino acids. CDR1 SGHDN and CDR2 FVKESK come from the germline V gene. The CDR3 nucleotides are TGTGCCAGTAGCCAATGGGGGGCGCCGGGAATTGGCTACACCTTC. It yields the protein CASSQWGAPGIGYTF.

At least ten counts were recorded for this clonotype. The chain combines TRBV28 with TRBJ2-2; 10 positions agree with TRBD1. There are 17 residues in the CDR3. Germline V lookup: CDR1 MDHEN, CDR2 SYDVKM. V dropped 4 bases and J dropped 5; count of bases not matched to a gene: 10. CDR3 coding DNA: TGTGCCAGCAGTTCCCGACAGGGGGCCCGACTTACCGGGGAGCTGTTTTTT. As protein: CASSSRQGARLTGELFF.

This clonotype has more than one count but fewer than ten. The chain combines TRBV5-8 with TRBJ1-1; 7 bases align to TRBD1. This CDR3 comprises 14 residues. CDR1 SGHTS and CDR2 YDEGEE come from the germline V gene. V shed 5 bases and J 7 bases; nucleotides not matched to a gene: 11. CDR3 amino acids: CASSSRDSLIEAFF. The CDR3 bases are TGTGCCAGCAGTAGTCGGGACAGTTTAATTGAAGCTTTCTTT.

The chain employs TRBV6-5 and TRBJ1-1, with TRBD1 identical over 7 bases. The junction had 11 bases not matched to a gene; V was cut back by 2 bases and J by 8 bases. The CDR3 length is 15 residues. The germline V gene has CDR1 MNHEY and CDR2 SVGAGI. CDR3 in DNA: TGTGCCAGCAGTTACGTGGAAGGGGGCGCGGAAGAAGCTTTCTTT. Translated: CASSYVEGGAEEAFF.